What follows is one T cell receptor (beta chain) and its context. Sequencing used immunoSEQ multiplex PCR; TCRdb keeps in-frame clones, though not all of them. Of about 15,000 clones in the sample, over 75% were seen once. This sample was included in a study of sequential checkpoint blockade in melanoma. Study in general: Arm A got nivolumab then ipilimumab; arm B the reverse, 1:1. Maintenance nivolumab came after either treatment sequence.

Treatment indicated: randomized to nivolumab then ipilimumab (arm A) or the reverse (arm B). This CDR3 spans 13 amino acids. Germline loops: CDR1 MDHEN, CDR2 SYDVKM. V shed 4 bases, J shed 6 bases, and the junction held 4 bases outside the gene matches. The chain has TRBV28 and TRBJ2-7; 9 nucleotides agree with TRBD1. Specimen: CD8+ T cells sorted from blood (inferred from file names), collected from a patient given nivolumab and ipilimumab in sequence. This TCR was recovered from a human donor with melanoma. The CDR3 protein is CASSSVGQGEQYF. The CDR3 DNA is TGTGCCAGCAGTTCCGTGGGACAGGGCGAGCAGTACTTC.